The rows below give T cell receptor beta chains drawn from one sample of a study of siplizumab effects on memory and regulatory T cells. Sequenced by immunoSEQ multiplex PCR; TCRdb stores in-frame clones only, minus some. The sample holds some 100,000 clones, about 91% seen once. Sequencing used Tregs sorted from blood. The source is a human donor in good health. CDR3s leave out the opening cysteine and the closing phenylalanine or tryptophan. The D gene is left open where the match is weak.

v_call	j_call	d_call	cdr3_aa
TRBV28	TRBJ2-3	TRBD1	ASSFPYRGTDTQY
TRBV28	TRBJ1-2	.	ASSAYYGYT
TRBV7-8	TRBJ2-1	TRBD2	ASSLFDRGLALSLDNEQF
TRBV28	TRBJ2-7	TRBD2	ASSPGLAGAYEQY
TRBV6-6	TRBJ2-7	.	ASSYPALRAHSEQY
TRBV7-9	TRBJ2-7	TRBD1	ASSFGQGSGEQY
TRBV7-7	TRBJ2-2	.	ASSLGPPNTGELF
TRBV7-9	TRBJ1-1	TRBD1	ASSLGQGLILRTEAF
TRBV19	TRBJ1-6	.	ASSGPGSSLH
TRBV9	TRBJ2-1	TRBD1	ASSVGQGSNEQF
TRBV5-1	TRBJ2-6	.	ASGSGDSGANVLT
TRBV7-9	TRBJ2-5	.	ASSLGGRIETQY
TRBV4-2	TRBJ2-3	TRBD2	ASSRVHGVAGDGTDTQY
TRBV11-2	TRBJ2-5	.	ASSFGVGETQY
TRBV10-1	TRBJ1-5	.	ASWSPSNQPQH
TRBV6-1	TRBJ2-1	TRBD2	ASSESGGLASNEQF
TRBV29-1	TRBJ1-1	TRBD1	SASRTGGFEAF
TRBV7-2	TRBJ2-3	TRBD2	ASSLLGLSSTDTQY
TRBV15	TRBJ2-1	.	ATSRGAGPYNEQF
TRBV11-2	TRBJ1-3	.	ASSPTLGGTIY
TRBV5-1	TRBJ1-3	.	ASSLGAAAGNTIY
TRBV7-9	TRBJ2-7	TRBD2	ASGPEAGGQYEQY
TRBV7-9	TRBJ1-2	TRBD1	ASSQIDFTWTGEAYGYT
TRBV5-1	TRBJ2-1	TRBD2	ASRPGTSGYNEQF
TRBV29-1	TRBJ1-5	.	SVEDGGFNQPQH
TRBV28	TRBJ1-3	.	ASSSFAGNTIY
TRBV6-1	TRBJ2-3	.	ASSGLDTQY
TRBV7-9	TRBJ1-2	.	ASATRGLSPDDYGYT
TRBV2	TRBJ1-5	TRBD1	ASSDLQGWPQH
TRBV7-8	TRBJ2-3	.	ASSSWARTDTQY
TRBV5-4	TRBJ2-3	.	ASSSDVGSVPDTQY
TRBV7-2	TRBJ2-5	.	ASRTSGDRKTQY
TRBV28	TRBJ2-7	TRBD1	ASSPTGDWAHEQY
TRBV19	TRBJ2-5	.	ASSTLTGNREETQY
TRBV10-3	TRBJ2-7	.	AISESSSKREQY
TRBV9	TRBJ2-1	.	ASSVGQNEQF
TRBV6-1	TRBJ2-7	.	ASSTTTYEQY
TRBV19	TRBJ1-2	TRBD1	ASSIKGTGGYT
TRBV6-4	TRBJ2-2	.	ASRIPTKPGTGELF
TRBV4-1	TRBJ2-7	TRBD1	ASSPDRERGLRNEQY
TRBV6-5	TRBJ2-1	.	ASKIEDLANEQF
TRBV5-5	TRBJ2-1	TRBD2	ASSLVASGSNEQF